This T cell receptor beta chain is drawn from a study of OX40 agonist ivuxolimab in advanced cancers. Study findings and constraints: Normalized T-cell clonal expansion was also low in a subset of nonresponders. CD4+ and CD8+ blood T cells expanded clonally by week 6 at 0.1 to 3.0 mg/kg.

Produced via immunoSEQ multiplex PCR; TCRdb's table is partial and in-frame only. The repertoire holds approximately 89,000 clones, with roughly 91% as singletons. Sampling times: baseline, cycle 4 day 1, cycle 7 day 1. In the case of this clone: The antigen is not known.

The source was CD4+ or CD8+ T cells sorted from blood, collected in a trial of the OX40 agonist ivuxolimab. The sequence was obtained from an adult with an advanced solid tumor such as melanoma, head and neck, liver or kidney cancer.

CDR3 nucleotide sequence: TGTGCCAGCAGCTTGGACAGGTTCTCTGGGGCCAACGTCCTGACTTTC. Amino acid sequence: CASSLDRFSGANVLTF. The rearrangement links TRBV7-9 to TRBJ2-6, with 7 bases matching TRBD1. The V and J ends lost 3 bases and 0 bases, in that order; junction bases with no gene match: 2. The CDR3 length is 16 residues. Germline lookup yields CDR1 SEHNR and CDR2 FQNEAQ (reference sequence).